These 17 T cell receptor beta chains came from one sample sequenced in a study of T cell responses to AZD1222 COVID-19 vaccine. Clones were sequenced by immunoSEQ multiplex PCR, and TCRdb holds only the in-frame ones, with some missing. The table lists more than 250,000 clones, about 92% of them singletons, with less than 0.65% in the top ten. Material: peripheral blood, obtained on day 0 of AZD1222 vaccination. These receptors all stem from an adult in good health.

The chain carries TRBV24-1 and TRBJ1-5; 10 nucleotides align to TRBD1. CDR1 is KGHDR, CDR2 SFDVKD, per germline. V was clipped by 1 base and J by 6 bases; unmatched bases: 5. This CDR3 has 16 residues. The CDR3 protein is CATSDLGQGVGQPQHF. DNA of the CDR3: TGTGCCACCAGTGATTTAGGACAGGGGGTTGGTCAGCCCCAGCATTTT.

This CDR3 reads CASSLGGAGGNEKLFF. The DNA of the CDR3 is TGTGCCAGCAGCTTAGGGGGGGCAGGAGGGAATGAAAAACTGTTTTTT. This chain joins TRBV7-8 and TRBJ1-4; weak D call: TRBD1 (6 bases). This CDR3 is 16 amino acids long. Germline CDR1 and CDR2: SGHVS and FQNEAQ. The germline V and J ends were trimmed by 1 base and 5 bases, with 14 bases remaining between them.

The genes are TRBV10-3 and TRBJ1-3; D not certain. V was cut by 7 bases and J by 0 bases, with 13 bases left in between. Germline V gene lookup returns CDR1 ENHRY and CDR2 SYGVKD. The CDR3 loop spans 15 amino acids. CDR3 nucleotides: TGTGCCATCATGGGCGTCAGCCTCTCTGGAAACACCATATATTTT. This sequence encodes CAIMGVSLSGNTIYF.

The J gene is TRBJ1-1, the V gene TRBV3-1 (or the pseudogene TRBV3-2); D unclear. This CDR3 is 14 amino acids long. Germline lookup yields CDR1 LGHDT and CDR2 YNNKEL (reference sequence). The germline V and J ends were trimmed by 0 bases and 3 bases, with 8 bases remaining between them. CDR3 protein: CASSQDTRHTEAFF. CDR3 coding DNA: TGTGCCAGCAGCCAAGACACTCGGCACACTGAAGCTTTCTTT.

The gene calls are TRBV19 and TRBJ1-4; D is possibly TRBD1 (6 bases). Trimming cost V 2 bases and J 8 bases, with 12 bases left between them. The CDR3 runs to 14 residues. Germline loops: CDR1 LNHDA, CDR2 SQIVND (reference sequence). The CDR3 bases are TGTGCCAGTAGTATACAGGGGATGGTGGAAAAACTGTTTTTT. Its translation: CASSIQGMVEKLFF.

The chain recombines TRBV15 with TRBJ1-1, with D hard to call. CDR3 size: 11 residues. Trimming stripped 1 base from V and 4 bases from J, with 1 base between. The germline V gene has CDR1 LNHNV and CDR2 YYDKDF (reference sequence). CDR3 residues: CATSRATEAFF. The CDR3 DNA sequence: TGTGCCACCAGCAGAGCCACTGAAGCTTTCTTT.

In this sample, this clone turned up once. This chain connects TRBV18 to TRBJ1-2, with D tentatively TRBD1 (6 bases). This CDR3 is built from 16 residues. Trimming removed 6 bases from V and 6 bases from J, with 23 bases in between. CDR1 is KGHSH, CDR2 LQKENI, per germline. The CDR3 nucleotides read TGTGCCAGCTCCCAGCTAACCACAGGGAACGGGGATGGCTACACCTTC. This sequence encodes CASSQLTTGNGDGYTF.

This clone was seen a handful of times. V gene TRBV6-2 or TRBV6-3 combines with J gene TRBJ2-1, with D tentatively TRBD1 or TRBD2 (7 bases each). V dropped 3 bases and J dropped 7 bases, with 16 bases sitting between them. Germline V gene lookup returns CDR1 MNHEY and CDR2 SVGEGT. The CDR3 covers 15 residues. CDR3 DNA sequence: TGTGCCAGCAGTTATCTTCTCAGGGGGGGAAATGAGCAGTTCTTC. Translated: CASSYLLRGGNEQFF.

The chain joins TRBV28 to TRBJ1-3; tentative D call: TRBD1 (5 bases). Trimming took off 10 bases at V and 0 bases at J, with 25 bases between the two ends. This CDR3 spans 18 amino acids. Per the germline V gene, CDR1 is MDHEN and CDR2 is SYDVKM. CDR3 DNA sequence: TGTGCCATCAATAGCGGATCCGGGACGGTCGACTCTGGAAACACCATATATTTT. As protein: CAINSGSGTVDSGNTIYF. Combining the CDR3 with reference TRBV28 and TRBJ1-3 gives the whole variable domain DVKVTQSSRYLVKRTGEKVFLECVQDMDHENMFWYRQDPGLGLRLIYFSYDVKMKEKGDIPEGYSVSREKKERFSLILESASTNQTSMYLCAINSGSGTVDSGNTIYFGEGSWLTVV.

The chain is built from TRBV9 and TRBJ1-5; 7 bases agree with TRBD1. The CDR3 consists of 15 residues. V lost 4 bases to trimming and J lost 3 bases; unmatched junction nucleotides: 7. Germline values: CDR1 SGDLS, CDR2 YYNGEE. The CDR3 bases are TGTGCCAGCAGCACGGGGACAGCTCTCAATCAGCCCCAGCATTTT. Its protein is CASSTGTALNQPQHF.

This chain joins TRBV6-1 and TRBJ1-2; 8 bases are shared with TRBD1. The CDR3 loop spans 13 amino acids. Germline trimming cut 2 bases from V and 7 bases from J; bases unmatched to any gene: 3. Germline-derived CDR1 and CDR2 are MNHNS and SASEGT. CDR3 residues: CASSETGGSGYTF. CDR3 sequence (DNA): TGTGCCAGCAGTGAAACAGGGGGGAGTGGCTACACCTTC.

CDR3 nucleotides: TGCGCCAGCAGCTTGGGTGGGAGCGGACAAGAGACCCAGTACTTC. This gives the protein CASSLGGSGQETQYF. The chain employs TRBV5-1 and TRBJ2-5; tentatively, D is TRBD2 (5 bases). With 0 bases removed from V and 2 bases from J, the gap between germline ends came to 11 bases. Germline-derived CDR1 and CDR2 are SGHRS and YFSETQ. The CDR3 has 15 residues.

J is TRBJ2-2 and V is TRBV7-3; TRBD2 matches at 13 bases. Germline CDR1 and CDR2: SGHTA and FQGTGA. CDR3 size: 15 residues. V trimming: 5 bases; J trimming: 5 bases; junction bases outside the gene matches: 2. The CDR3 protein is CASSPTSGRTGELFF. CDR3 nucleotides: TGTGCCAGCAGCCCGACTAGCGGGAGGACCGGGGAGCTGTTTTTT. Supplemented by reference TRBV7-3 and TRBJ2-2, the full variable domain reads GAGVSQTPSNKVTEKGKYVELRCDPISGHTALYWYRQSLGQGPEFLIYFQGTGAADDSGLPNDRFFAVRPEGSVSTLKIQRTERGDSAVYLCASSPTSGRTGELFFGEGSRLTVL.

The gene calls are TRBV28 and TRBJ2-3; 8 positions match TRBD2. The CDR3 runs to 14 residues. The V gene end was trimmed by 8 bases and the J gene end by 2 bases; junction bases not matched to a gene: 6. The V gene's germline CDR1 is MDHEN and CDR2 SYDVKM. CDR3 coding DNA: TGTGCCAGCGACCCGGGGGGGTCCACAGATACGCAGTATTTT. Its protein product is CASDPGGSTDTQYF.

Written as DNA, the CDR3 is TGTGCCAGCAGTTCTCTGGGGAGCAACGTCCTGACTTTC. Its translation: CASSSLGSNVLTF. The chain carries TRBV12-3 or TRBV12-4 and TRBJ2-6, with D possibly being TRBD2 (5 bases). The length of the CDR3 is 13 residues. The germline V and J ends were trimmed by 4 bases and 9 bases, with 10 bases remaining between them.

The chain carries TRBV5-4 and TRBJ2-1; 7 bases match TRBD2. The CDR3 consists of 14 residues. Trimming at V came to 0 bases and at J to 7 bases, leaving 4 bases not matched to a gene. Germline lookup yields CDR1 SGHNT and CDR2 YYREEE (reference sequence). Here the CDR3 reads CASSLGLAENEQFF. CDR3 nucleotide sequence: TGTGCCAGCAGCTTGGGGCTAGCGGAGAATGAGCAGTTCTTC.

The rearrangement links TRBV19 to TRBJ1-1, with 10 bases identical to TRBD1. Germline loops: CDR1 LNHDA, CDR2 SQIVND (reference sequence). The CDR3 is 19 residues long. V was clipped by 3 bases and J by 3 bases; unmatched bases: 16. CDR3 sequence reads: CASSMGPRQGAMRDTEAFF. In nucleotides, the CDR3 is TGTGCCAGTAGTATGGGCCCCCGACAGGGGGCGATGAGGGACACTGAAGCTTTCTTT.